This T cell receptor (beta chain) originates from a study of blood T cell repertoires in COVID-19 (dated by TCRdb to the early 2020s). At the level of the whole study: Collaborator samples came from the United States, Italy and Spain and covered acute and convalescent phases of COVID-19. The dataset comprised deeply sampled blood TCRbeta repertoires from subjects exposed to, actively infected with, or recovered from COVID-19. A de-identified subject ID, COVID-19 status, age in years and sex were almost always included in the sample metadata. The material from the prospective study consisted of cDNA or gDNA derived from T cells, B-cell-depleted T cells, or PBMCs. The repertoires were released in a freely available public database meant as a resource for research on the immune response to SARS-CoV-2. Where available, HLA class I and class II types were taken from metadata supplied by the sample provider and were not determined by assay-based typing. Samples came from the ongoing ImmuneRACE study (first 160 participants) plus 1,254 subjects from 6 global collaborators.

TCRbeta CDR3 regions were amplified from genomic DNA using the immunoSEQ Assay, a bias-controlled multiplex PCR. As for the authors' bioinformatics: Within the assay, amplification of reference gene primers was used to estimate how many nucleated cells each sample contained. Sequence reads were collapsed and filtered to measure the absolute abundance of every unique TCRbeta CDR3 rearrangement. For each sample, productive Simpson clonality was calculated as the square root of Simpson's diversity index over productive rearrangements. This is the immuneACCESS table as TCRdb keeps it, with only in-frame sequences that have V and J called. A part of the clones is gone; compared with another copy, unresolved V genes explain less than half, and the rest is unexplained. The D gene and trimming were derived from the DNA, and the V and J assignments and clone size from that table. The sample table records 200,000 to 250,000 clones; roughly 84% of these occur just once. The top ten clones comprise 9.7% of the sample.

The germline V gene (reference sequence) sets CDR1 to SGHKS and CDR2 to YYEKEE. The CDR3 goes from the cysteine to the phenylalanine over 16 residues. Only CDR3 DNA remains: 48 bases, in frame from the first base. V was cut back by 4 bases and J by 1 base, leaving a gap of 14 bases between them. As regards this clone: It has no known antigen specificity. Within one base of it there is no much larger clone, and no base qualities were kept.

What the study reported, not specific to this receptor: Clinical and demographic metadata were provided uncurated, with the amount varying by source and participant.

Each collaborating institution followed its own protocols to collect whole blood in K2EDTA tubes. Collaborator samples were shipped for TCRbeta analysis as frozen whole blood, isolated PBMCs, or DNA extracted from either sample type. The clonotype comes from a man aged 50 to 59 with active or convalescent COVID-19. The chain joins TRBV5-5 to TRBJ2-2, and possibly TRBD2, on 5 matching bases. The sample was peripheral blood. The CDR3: CASSGDYGLNTGELFF. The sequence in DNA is TGTGCCAGCAGCGGCGACTACGGTTTGAACACCGGGGAGCTGTTTTTT.